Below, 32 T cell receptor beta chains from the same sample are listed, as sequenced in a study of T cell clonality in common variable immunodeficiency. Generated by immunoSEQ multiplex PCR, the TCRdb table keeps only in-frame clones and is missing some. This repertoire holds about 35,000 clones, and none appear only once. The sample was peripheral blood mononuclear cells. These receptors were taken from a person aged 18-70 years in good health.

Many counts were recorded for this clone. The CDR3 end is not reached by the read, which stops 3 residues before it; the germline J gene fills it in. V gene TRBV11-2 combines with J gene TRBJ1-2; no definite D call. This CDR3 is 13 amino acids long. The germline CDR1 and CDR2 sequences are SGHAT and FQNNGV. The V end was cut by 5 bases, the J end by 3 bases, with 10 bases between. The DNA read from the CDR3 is TGTGCCAGCAGCCGAGCGGCCTACTATGGC. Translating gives CASSRAAYYG. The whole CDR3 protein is CASSRAAYYGYTF.

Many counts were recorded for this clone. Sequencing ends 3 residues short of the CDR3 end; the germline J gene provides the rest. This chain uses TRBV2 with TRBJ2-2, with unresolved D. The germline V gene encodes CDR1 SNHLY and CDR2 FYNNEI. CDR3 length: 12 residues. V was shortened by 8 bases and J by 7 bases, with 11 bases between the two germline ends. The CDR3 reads CASRSKGGELFF. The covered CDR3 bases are TGTGCCAGCCGTTCTAAGGGCGGGGAG.

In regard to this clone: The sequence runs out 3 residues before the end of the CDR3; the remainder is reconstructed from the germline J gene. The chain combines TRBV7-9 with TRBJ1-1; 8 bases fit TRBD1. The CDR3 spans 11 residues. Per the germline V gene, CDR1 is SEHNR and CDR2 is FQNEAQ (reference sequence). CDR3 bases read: TGTGCCAGCAGCTTCGCAGGGGGC. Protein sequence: CASSFAGG. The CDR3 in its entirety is CASSFAGGAFF. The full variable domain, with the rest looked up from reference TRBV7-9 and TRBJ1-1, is DTGVSQNPRHKITKRGQNVTFRCDPISEHNRLYWYRQTLGQGPEFLTYFQNEAQLEKSRLLSDRFSAERPKGSFSTLEIQRTEQGDSAMYLCASSFAGGAFFGQGTRLTVV.

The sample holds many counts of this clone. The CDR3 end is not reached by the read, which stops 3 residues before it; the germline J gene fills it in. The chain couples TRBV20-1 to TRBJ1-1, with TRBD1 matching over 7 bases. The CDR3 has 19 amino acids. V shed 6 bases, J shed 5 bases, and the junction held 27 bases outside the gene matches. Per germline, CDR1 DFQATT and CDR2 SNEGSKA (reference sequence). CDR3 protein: CSASLGEGAQVVQRTEAFF. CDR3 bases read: TGCAGTGCCTCCTTGGGGGAGGGGGCGCAGGTTGTACAGAGGACTGAA.

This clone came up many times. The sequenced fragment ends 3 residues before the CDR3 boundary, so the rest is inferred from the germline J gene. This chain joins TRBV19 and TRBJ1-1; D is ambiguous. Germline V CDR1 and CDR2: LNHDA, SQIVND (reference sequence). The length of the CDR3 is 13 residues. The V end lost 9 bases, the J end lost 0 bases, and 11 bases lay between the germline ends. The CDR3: CASRGDMNTEAFF. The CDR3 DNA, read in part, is TGTGCCAGCCGAGGTGACATGAACACTGAA.

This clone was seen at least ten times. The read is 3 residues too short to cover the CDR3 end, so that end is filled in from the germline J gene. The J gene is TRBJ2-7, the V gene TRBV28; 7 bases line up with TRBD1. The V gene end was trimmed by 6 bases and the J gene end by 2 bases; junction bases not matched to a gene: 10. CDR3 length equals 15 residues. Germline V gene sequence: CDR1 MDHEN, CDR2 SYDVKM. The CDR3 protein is CASRSSSGQAYEQYF. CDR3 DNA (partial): TGTGCCAGCAGGTCCTCCAGCGGACAGGCCTACGAG. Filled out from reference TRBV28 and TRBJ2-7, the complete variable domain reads DVKVTQSSRYLVKRTGEKVFLECVQDMDHENMFWYRQDPGLGLRLIYFSYDVKMKEKGDIPEGYSVSREKKERFSLILESASTNQTSMYLCASRSSSGQAYEQYFGPGTRLTVT.

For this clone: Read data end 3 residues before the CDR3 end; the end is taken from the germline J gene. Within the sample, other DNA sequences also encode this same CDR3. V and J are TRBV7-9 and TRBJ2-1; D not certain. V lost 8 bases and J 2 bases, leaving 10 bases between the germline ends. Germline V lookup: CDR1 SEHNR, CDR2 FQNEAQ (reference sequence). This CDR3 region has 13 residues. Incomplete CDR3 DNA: TGTGCCAGCTCCCTCGGTACCTACAATGAG. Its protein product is CASSLGTYNE. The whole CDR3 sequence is CASSLGTYNEQFF.

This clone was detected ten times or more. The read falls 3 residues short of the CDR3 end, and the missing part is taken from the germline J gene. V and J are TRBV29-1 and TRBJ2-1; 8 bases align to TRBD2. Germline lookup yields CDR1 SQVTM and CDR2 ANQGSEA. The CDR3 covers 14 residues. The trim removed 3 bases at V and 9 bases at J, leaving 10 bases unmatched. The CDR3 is CSVEGGGLLPEQFF. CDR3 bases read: TGCAGCGTTGAGGGCGGGGGGCTTCTACCTGAG.

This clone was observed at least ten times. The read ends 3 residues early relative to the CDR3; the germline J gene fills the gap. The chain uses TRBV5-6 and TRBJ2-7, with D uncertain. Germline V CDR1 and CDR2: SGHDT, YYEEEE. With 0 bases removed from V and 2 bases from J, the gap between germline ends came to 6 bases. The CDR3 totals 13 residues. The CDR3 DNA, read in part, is TGTGCCAGCAGCTTGGAGAGCCCCTACGAG. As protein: CASSLESPYE. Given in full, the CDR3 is CASSLESPYEQYF.

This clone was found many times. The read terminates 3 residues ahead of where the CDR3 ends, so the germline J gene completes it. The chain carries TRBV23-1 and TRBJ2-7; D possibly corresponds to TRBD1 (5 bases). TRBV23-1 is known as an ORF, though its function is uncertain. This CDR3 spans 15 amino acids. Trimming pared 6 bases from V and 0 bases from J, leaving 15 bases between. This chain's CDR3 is CASRYTPDISYEQYF. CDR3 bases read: TGCGCCAGCAGATATACACCGGACATCTCCTACGAG.

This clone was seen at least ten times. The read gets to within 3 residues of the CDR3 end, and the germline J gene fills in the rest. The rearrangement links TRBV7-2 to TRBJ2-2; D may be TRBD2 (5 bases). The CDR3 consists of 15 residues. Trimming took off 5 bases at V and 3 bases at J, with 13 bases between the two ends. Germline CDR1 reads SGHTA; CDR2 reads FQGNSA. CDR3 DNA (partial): TGTGCCAGCAGCCCAGGAGGAGAGGACACCGGGGAG. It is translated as CASSPGGEDTGE. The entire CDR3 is CASSPGGEDTGELFF.

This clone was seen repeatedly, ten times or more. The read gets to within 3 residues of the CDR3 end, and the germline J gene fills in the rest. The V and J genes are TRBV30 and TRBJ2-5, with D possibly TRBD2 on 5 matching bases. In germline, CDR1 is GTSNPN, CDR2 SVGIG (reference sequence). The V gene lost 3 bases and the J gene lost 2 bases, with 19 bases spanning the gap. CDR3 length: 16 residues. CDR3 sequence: CAWSGRAGWEQETQYF. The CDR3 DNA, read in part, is TGTGCCTGGAGCGGAAGGGCGGGTTGGGAGCAAGAGACC.

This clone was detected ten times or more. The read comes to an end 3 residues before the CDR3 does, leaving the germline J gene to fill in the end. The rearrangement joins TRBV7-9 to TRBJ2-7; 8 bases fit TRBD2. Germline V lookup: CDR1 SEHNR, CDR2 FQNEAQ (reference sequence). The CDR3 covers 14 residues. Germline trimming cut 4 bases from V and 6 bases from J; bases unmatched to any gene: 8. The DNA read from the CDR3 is TGTGCCAGCAGCTCCACCGGGACTAGGGGCGAG. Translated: CASSSTGTRGE. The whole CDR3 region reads CASSSTGTRGEQYF.

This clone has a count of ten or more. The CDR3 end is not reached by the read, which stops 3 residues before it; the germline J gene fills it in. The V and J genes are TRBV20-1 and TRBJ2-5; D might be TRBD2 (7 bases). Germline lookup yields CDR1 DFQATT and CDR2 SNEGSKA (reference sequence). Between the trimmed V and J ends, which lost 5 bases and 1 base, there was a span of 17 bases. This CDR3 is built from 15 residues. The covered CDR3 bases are TGCAGTGCTTCCCTGGGAGGGGGGGCCCAAGAGACC. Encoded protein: CSASLGGGAQET. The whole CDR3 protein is CSASLGGGAQETQYF.

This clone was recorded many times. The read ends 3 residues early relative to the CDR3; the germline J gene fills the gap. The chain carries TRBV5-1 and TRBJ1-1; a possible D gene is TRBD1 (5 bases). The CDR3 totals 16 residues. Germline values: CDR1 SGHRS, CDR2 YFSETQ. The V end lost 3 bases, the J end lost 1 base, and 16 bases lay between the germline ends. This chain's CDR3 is CASSSDSGLPNTEAFF. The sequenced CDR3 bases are TGCGCCAGCAGCTCCGACAGCGGGCTTCCGAACACTGAA.

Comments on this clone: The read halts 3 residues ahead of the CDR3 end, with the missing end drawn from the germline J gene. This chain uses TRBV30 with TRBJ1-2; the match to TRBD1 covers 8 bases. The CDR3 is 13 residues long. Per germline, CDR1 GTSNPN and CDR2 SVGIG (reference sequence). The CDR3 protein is CAWSAQGGYDYTF. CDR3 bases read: TGTGCCTGGAGCGCACAGGGGGGGTACGAC. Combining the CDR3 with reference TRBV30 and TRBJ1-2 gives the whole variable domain SQTIHQWPATLVQPVGSPLSLECTVEGTSNPNLYWYRQAAGRGLQLLFYSVGIGQISSEVPQNLSASRPQDRQFILSSKKLLLSDSGFYLCAWSAQGGYDYTFGSGTRLTVV.

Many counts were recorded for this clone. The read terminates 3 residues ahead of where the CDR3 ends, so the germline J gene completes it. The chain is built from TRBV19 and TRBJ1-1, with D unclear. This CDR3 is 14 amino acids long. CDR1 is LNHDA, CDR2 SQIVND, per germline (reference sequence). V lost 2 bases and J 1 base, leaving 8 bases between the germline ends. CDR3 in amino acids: CASSIRVKNTEAFF. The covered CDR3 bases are TGTGCCAGTAGTATAAGGGTTAAGAACACTGAA.

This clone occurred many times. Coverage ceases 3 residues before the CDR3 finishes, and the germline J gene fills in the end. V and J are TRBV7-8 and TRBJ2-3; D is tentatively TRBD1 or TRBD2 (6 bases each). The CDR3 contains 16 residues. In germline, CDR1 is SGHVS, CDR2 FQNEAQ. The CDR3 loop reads CASSLLGGTSQETQYF. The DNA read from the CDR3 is TGTGCCAGCAGCCTTCTCGGCGGGACATCCCAAGAGACG.

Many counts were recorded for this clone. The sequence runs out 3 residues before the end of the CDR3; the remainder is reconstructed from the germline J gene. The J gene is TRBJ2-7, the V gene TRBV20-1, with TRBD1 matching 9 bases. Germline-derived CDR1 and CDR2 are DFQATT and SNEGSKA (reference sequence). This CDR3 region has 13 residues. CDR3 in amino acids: CRAGEQGAYEQYF. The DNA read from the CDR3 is TGCAGGGCGGGCGAACAGGGGGCATACGAG.

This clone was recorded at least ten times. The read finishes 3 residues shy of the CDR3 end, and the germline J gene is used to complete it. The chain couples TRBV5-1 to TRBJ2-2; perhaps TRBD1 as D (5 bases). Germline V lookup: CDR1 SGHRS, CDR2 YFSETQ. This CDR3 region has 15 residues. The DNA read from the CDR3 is TGCGCCAGCAGCTTAGGAAGATCTGGGGCCAACGTG. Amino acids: CASSLGRSGANV. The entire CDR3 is CASSLGRSGANVLFF.

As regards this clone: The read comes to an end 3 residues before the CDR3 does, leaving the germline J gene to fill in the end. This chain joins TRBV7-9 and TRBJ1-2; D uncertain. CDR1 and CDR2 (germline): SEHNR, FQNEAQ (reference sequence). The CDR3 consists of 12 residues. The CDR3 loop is CASSLVTDTYTF. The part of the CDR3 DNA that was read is TGTGCCAGCAGCCTTGTTACAGATACC. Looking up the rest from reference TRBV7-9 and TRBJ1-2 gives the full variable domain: DTGVSQNPRHKITKRGQNVTFRCDPISEHNRLYWYRQTLGQGPEFLTYFQNEAQLEKSRLLSDRFSAERPKGSFSTLEIQRTEQGDSAMYLCASSLVTDTYTFGSGTRLTVV.

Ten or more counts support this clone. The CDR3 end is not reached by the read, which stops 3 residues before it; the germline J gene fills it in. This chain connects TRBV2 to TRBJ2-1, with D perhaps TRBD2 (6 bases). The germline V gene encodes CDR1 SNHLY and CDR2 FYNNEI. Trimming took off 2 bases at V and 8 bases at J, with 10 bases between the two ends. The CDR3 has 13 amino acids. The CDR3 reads CASSERREDEQFF. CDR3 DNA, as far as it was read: TGTGCCAGCAGTGAACGCAGGGAGGATGAG.

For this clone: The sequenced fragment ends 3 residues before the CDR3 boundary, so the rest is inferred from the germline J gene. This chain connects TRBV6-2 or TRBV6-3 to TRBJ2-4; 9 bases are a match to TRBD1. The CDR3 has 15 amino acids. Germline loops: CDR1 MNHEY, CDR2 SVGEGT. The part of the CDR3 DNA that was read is TGTGCCAGCAGTCCCCAGGGGACAGGGACATATGGT. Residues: CASSPQGTGTYG. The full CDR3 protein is CASSPQGTGTYGQYF.

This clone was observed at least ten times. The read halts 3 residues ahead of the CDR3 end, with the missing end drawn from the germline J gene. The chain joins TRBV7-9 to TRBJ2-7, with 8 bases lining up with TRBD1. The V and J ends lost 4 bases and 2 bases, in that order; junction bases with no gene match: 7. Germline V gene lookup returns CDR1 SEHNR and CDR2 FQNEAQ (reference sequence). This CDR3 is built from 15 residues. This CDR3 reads CASSSMDRAPYEQYF. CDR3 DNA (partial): TGTGCCAGCAGCTCCATGGACAGGGCCCCCTACGAG.

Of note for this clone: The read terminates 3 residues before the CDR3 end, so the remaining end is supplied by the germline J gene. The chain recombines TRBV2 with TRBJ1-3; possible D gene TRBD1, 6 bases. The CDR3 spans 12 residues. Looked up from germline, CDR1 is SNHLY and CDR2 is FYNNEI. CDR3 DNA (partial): TGTGCCAGCAGTGACCGACAGGTTAAC. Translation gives CASSDRQVN. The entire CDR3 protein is CASSDRQVNIYF.

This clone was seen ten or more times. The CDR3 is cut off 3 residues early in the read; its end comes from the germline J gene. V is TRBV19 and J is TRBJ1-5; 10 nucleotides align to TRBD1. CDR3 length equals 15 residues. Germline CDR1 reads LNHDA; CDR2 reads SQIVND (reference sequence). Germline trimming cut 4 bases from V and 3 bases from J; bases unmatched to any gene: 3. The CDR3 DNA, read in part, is TGTGCCAGTAGTAGGGGACAGGGGAACAATCAGCCC. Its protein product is CASSRGQGNNQP. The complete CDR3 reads CASSRGQGNNQPQHF. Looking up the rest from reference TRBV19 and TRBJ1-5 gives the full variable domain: DGGITQSPKYLFRKEGQNVTLSCEQNLNHDAMYWYRQDPGQGLRLIYYSQIVNDFQKGDIAEGYSVSREKKESFPLTVTSAQKNPTAFYLCASSRGQGNNQPQHFGDGTRLSIL.

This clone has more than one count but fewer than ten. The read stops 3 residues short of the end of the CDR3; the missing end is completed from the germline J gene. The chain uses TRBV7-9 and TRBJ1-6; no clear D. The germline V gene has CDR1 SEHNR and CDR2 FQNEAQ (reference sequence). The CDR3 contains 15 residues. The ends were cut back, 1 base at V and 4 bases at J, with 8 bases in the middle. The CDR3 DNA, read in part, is TGTGCCAGCAGCTTAGGGGCACTTTATAATTCACCC. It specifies CASSLGALYNSP. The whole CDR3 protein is CASSLGALYNSPLHF.

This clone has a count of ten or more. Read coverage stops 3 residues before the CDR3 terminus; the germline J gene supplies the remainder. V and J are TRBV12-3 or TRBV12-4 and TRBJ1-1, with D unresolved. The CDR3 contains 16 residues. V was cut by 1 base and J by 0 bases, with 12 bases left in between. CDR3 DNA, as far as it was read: TGTGCCAGCAGTTTAGAGACACCCGGTATGAACACTGAA. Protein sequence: CASSLETPGMNTE. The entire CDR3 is CASSLETPGMNTEAFF.

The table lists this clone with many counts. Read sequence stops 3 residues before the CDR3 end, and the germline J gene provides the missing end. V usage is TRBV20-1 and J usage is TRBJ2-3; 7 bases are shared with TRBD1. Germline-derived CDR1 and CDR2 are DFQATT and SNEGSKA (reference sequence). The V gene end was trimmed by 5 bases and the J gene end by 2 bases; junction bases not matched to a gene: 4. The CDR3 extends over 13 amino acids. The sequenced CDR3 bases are TGCAGTGCTTGGGACAGTCCCACAGATACG. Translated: CSAWDSPTDT. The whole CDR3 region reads CSAWDSPTDTQYF.

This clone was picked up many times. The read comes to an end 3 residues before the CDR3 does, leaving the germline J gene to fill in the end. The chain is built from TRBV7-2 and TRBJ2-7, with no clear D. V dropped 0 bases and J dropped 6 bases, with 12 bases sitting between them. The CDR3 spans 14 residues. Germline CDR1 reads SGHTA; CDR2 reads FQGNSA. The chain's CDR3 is CASSLAGLTREQYF. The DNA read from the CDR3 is TGTGCCAGCAGCTTAGCGGGCCTAACTCGCGAG.

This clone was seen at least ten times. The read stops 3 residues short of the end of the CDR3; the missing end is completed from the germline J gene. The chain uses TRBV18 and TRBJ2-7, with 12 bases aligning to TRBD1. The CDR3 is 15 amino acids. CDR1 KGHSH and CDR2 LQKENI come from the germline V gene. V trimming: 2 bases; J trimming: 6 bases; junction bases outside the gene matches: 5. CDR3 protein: CASSPSGTGGGEQYF. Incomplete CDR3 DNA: TGTGCCAGCTCACCATCCGGGACAGGGGGCGGCGAG. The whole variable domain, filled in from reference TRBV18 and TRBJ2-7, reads NAGVMQNPRHLVRRRGQEARLRCSPMKGHSHVYWYRQLPEEGLKFMVYLQKENIIDESGMPKERFSAEFPKEGPSILRIQQVVRGDSAAYFCASSPSGTGGGEQYFGPGTRLTVT.

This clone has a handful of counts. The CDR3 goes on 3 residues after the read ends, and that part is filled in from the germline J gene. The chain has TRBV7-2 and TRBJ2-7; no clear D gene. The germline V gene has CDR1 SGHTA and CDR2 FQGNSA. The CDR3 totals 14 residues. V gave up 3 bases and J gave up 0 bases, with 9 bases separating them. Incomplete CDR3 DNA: TGTGCCAGCAGCTTGAACTTTGGCTCCTACGAG. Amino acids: CASSLNFGSYE. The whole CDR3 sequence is CASSLNFGSYEQYF.